The 22 T cell receptor beta chains reported below all come from one sample, sequenced in a study of response to subunit inactivated influenza vaccine (dated by TCRdb to about 2018). Library preparation employed RT-PCR. The sample was run on an Illumina HiSeq 2500. TCRdb passed the public sequencing reads through fastp at Q25 and MiXCR, retaining productive beta sequences. Every CDR3 protein is listed once, alongside the most common genes and DNA of its rows. The sample records 500,000 to 600,000 distinct CDR3 sequences, roughly 8.2% of which are singletons. The top ten hold approximately 12% of the sample. This specimen was PBMCs from blood, taken less than 30 months after vaccination. These receptor sequences come from a man in his fifties or sixties who received an inactivated influenza vaccine. Donor details come from another sample of the same person, matched by shared clones.

This clonotype was observed a handful of times. This chain uses TRBV12-3 or TRBV12-4 with TRBJ1-5; D might be TRBD1 (6 bases). With 6 bases removed from V and 7 bases from J, the gap between germline ends came to 16 bases. The length of the CDR3 is 14 residues. The CDR3 region has the DNA TGTGCCAGCAGCGGAGGACAGAAAGAACAGCCCCAGCATTTT. Amino acids: CASSGGQKEQPQHF.

This clonotype has just a few counts. V usage is TRBV29-1 and J usage is TRBJ1-1; D remains ambiguous. V lost 1 base and J 5 bases, leaving 11 bases between the germline ends. Looked up from germline, CDR1 is SQVTM and CDR2 is ANQGSEA. CDR3 length: 13 residues. The CDR3 protein is CSVEANWGTEAFF. CDR3 nucleotide sequence: TGCAGCGTTGAAGCGAACTGGGGAACTGAAGCTTTCTTT.

The table lists this clonotype with a few counts. The chain carries TRBV15 and TRBJ1-2, with 10 bases fitting TRBD1. After removal of 9 bases from V and 4 bases from J, the junction contained 14 bases not matched to a gene. Germline loops: CDR1 LNHNV, CDR2 YYDKDF (reference sequence). This CDR3 has 16 amino acids. Here the CDR3 reads CATRKGGTGVGYGYTF. The CDR3 DNA reads TGTGCCACGCGTAAAGGAGGGACAGGGGTCGGCTATGGCTACACCTTC. Drawing the rest from reference TRBV15 and TRBJ1-2, the complete variable domain is DAMVIQNPRYQVTQFGKPVTLSCSQTLNHNVMYWYQQKSSQAPKLLFHYYDKDFNNEADTPDNFQSRRPNTSFCFLDIRSPGLGDTAMYLCATRKGGTGVGYGYTFGSGTRLTVV.

This clonotype was picked up a small number of times. V is TRBV7-2 and J is TRBJ2-3, with 14 bases identical to TRBD2. The germline V gene encodes CDR1 SGHTA and CDR2 FQGNSA. J was trimmed by 4 bases and V by 5 bases; bases with no gene match: 5. The CDR3 is 16 amino acids. The CDR3 loop reads CASSQRLAGGPDTQYF. The CDR3 DNA follows: TGTGCCAGCAGCCAAAGACTAGCGGGAGGGCCAGATACGCAGTATTTT.

Only a few counts were recorded for this clonotype. The J gene is TRBJ2-1, the V gene TRBV3-1, with D tentatively TRBD1 (6 bases). Trimming removed 4 bases from V and 2 bases from J, with 12 bases in between. The CDR3 length is 15 residues. Germline V gives CDR1 LGHDT, CDR2 YNNKEL (reference sequence). The CDR3 sequence: CASSPAGAPYNEQFF. CDR3 nucleotides: TGTGCCAGCAGCCCAGCAGGGGCCCCCTACAATGAGCAGTTCTTC.

The V gene is TRBV20-1, the J gene TRBJ2-1; tentatively, D is TRBD1 or TRBD2 (5 bases each). V lost 4 bases, J lost 7 bases, and 26 bases lay in between. CDR1 is DFQATT and CDR2 is SNEGSKA in the germline V gene (reference sequence). This CDR3 is 17 amino acids long. The CDR3 region is CSAIKMGESPLPNEQFF. The CDR3 DNA reads TGCAGTGCTATTAAGATGGGGGAAAGCCCACTTCCAAATGAGCAGTTCTTC.

Only a few counts were recorded for this clonotype. J is TRBJ2-5 and V is TRBV5-6, with a possible D match to TRBD1 (7 bases). V was shortened by 4 bases and J by 2 bases, with 21 bases between the two germline ends. CDR1 is SGHDT, CDR2 YYEEEE, per germline. This CDR3 is 17 amino acids long. The CDR3 region is CASSRWRQGGKQETQYF. The CDR3 bases are TGTGCCAGCAGCCGCTGGAGGCAGGGGGGAAAACAAGAGACCCAGTACTTC.

The sample holds many counts of this clonotype. The chain uses TRBV27 and TRBJ1-4, with TRBD1 matching over 8 bases. The V gene's germline CDR1 is MNHEY and CDR2 SMNVEV (reference sequence). The CDR3 spans 15 residues. After removal of 8 bases from V and 0 bases from J, the junction contained 5 bases not matched to a gene. CDR3 sequence reads: CASRPQGATNEKLFF. CDR3 nucleotide sequence: TGTGCCAGCCGACCACAGGGGGCAACTAATGAAAAACTGTTTTTT.

Worth noting for this clonotype: One end of the junction does not line up with germline, which may come from a read error. This chain links TRBV12-3 or TRBV12-4 with TRBJ2-1; D gene ambiguous. CDR3 length: 16 residues. The CDR3 DNA sequence: TGTGCCAGCATCTTGTCGGCAGCACTAAACTACGATGAGCAGTTCTTC. Amino acid sequence: CASILSAALNYDEQFF.

This clonotype appeared a few times. V gene TRBV4-3 combines with J gene TRBJ2-1; D is perhaps TRBD1 (6 bases). The CDR3 contains 14 residues. V lost 1 base, J lost 8 bases, and 12 bases lay in between. CDR1 is LGHNA, CDR2 YSLEER, per germline. In DNA, the CDR3 is TGCGCCAGCAGCCAAGCAGGGGTATTGGATGAGCAGTTCTTC. It specifies CASSQAGVLDEQFF.

This clonotype was counted between two and nine times. V and J are TRBV20-1 and TRBJ2-3, with D hard to call. This CDR3 spans 15 amino acids. In germline, CDR1 is DFQATT, CDR2 SNEGSKA (reference sequence). The V and J ends lost 3 bases and 0 bases respectively, with 13 bases between them. The CDR3 sequence: CSASRSPLSTDTQYF. The CDR3 DNA reads TGCAGTGCTAGCCGATCGCCACTCAGCACAGATACGCAGTATTTT.

This clonotype occurred a few times. The J gene is TRBJ2-5, the V gene TRBV20-1; weak D call: TRBD1 (5 bases). Germline V CDR1 and CDR2: DFQATT, SNEGSKA (reference sequence). Trimming pared 0 bases from V and 4 bases from J, leaving 12 bases between. The CDR3 runs 14 residues. DNA for the CDR3: TGCAGTGCTAGAGACGGTCGACAGATAGAGACCCAGTACTTC. Amino acids: CSARDGRQIETQYF.

This clonotype has a handful of counts. The CDR3 DNA sequence: TGTGCCAGCAGTTCTAGCGGGGGAGATGAGACCCAGTACTTC. This sequence encodes CASSSSGGDETQYF. The rearrangement joins TRBV12-3 or TRBV12-4 to TRBJ2-5, with TRBD2 matching 10 bases. The CDR3 is made up of 14 amino acids. J was trimmed by 5 bases and V by 4 bases; bases with no gene match: 4.

The CDR3 nucleotides are TGTGCCAGCAGCGTAGGCTCGGGACTAAACTACGAGCAGTACTTC. Its translation: CASSVGSGLNYEQYF. The J gene is TRBJ2-7, the V gene TRBV9, with 7 bases that match TRBD2. The CDR3 sequence is 15 residues long. V lost 0 bases and J lost 3; bases outside the gene matches: 6. Germline loops: CDR1 SGDLS, CDR2 YYNGEE.

This clonotype was seen only a few times. This chain links TRBV6-1 with TRBJ2-7, with 7 bases aligning to TRBD1. J gave up 0 bases and V 6 bases, and 8 bases lay outside the gene matches. Germline V gene data show CDR1 as MNHNS and CDR2 as SASEGT. CDR3 length: 15 amino acids. The DNA for the CDR3 is TGTGCCAGCAGCAAACTGAGGACAGGCTCCTACGAGCAGTACTTC. Amino acid sequence: CASSKLRTGSYEQYF.

This clonotype was counted a few times. The CDR3 DNA reads TGTGCCAGCAGCCAAACCGGGACCGAGGACACTGAAGCTTTCTTT. Protein: CASSQTGTEDTEAFF. The chain is built from TRBV4-2 and TRBJ1-1, with a tentative D call TRBD1 (5 bases). The V gene's germline CDR1 is LGHNA and CDR2 YNFKEQ. The CDR3 spans 15 residues. V shed 2 bases and J shed 3 bases, with 13 bases lying between them.

The rearrangement uses TRBV20-1 and TRBJ2-5; 7 bases are shared with TRBD1. The CDR3 length is 14 residues. V gave up 4 bases and J gave up 1 base; unmatched junction bases: 6. The germline V gene has CDR1 DFQATT and CDR2 SNEGSKA (reference sequence). The DNA of the CDR3 is TGCAGTGCTATGGGACAGTTAGTCCAAGAGACCCAGTACTTC. It translates to CSAMGQLVQETQYF.

V usage is TRBV19 and J usage is TRBJ1-6; D is possibly TRBD1 (6 bases). V lost 4 bases and J lost 10, with 17 bases in between. The CDR3 sequence is 15 residues long. Germline V lookup: CDR1 LNHDA, CDR2 SQIVND (reference sequence). CDR3: CASSTPDSSRSPLHF. The CDR3 DNA follows: TGTGCCAGTAGTACCCCGGACAGTTCGCGCTCACCCCTCCACTTT.

CDR3 region: CASSPASGRNTQYF. In nucleotides, the CDR3 is TGTGCCAGCTCACCAGCCAGCGGACGAAATACGCAGTATTTT. The chain links TRBV18 to TRBJ2-3, with D possibly being TRBD2 (5 bases). Germline values: CDR1 KGHSH, CDR2 LQKENI. Deletions cut 2 bases from V and 7 bases from J, with 13 bases between. This CDR3 is built from 14 residues.

This clonotype has ten or more counts. The V call is TRBV9, the J call TRBJ2-1, with TRBD2 as a possible D gene (6 bases). This CDR3 is 16 amino acids long. Germline loops: CDR1 SGDLS, CDR2 YYNGEE. Between the trimmed V and J ends, which lost 0 bases and 6 bases, there was a span of 16 bases. CDR3 coding DNA: TGTGCCAGCAGCGTAGGAGGAGGGACCTTCGGCAATGAGCAGTTCTTC. It yields the protein CASSVGGGTFGNEQFF.

The table lists this clonotype with many counts. V is TRBV7-9 and J is TRBJ2-5, with 8 bases lining up with TRBD1. The CDR3 is made up of 14 amino acids. With V trimmed by 6 bases and J by 1 base, 4 bases remained unmatched. From germline, CDR1 is SEHNR and CDR2 FQNEAQ (reference sequence). CDR3 in amino acids: CASRPTGGQETQYF. The CDR3 region has the DNA TGTGCCAGCAGACCTACAGGGGGCCAAGAGACCCAGTACTTC.

Only a few counts were recorded for this clonotype. In nucleotides, the CDR3 is TGTGCCAGCGGGAGGACGGCCCAGACCCAGTACTTC. It is translated as CASGRTAQTQYF. The chain uses TRBV6-5 and TRBJ2-5; tentatively, D is TRBD2 (6 bases). This CDR3 contains 12 residues. The germline V gene encodes CDR1 MNHEY and CDR2 SVGAGI. Between the trimmed V and J ends, which lost 8 bases and 6 bases, there was a span of 13 bases.